This T cell receptor beta chain was obtained from a study of shared clonotypes between healthy human individuals. Study-wide results and caveats: The generation probabilities recorded for non-shared clonotypes fell below those of clonotypes shared by all four donors.

Of note for this clone: Its target is unknown.

J was trimmed by 6 bases and V by 5 bases; bases with no gene match: 8. CDR3 size: 15 residues. Germline loops: CDR1 MNHNY, CDR2 SVGAGI (reference sequence). Some clones are missing from TCRdb's copy, which holds only in-frame ones; the method was immunoSEQ multiplex PCR. The table shows around 700,000 clones, with under 80% occurring only once. The rearrangement links TRBV6-6 to TRBJ2-3; 10 positions match TRBD2. Source material: memory CD4+ T cells sorted from blood. Subset reported: CD45RA-negative fraction. The clonotype originates from a woman between 25 and 40 years old in good health. This CDR3 is CASSDLAGGGDTQYF. The CDR3, as DNA: TGTGCCAGCAGTGATTTAGCGGGAGGCGGGGATACGCAGTATTTT.